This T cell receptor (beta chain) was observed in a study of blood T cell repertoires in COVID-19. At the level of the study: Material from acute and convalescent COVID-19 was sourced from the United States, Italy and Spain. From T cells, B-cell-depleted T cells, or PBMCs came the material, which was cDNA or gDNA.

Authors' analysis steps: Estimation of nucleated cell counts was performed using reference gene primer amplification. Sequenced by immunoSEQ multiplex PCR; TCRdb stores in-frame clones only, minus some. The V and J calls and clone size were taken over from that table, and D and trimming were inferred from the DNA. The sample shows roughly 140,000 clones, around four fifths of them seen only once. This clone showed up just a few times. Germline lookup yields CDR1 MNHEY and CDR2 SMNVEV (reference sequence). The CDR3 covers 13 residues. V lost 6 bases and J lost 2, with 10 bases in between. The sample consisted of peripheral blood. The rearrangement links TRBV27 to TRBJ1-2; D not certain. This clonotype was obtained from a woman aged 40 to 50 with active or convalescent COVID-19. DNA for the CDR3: TGTGCCAGCAGAGAGCGGGTGAACTATGGCTACACCTTC. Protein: CASRERVNYGYTF.